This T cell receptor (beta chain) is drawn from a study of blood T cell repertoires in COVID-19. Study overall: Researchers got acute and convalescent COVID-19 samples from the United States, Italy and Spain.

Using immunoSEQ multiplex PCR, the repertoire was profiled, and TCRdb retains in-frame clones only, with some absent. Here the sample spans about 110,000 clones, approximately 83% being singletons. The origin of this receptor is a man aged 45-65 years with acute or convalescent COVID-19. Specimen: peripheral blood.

CDR3: CASSYSWLAGVNIQYF. For the CDR3, the DNA is TGTGCCAGCAGTTACTCATGGCTAGCGGGAGTGAACATTCAGTACTTC. The genes are TRBV6-5 and TRBJ2-4; 10 bases fit TRBD2. The CDR3 sequence is 16 residues long. Trimming removed 0 bases from V and 7 bases from J; junction bases left unmatched: 6. Germline loops: CDR1 MNHEY, CDR2 SVGAGI.